A single sample is the source of the 29 T cell receptor beta chains below, sequenced in a study of spatial heterogeneity in lung cancer. Whole-study results and caveats: Tumoral mutation counts were tracked by counts of expanded intratumoral alpha and beta TCRs.

TCRdb ran MiXCR on the 5' RACE reads and lists one entry per CDR3 protein. This sample carries around 7,800 distinct CDR3 sequences, approximately 7.8% of them seen once, and the ten largest clones take 4.2%. Time point given: sample taken at primary tumor resection. Their specific antigens are unknown. Sequences were derived from lung tumor tissue, sampled at surgery. Source of these receptors: a male donor with early-stage non-small cell lung cancer.

About this clonotype itself: The library was built for alpha chains, so this beta chain is an off-target read and its size means little. The rearrangement joins TRBV15 to TRBJ2-3; the match to TRBD2 covers 7 bases. The CDR3 runs 15 residues. The V gene end was trimmed by 0 bases and the J gene end by 6 bases; junction bases not matched to a gene: 6. Germline CDR1 is LNHNV and CDR2 is YYDKDF (reference sequence). The CDR3 reads CATSRDYGSGDTQYF. Here the CDR3 DNA reads TGTGCCACCAGCAGAGATTATGGTAGCGGGGATACGCAGTATTTT.

By proportion, this clonotype is medium-sized. Within a library made for alpha chains, this beta chain is off target, and its count is uninformative. The CDR3 nucleotides read TGTGCCAGCAGCTTAGCTTCGGACCAATACGAGCAGTACTTC. As protein: CASSLASDQYEQYF. V usage is TRBV11-2 and J usage is TRBJ2-7; D remains unclear. Germline assignment: CDR1 SGHAT and CDR2 FQNNGV. The CDR3 totals 14 residues. V was clipped by 1 base and J by 4 bases, with 11 bases between them.

This clonotype is labeled medium-sized (0.01 to 0.1%). This beta chain is a stray read from a library made for alpha chains; its abundance is not meaningful. This chain joins TRBV4-1 and TRBJ2-7; a weak D match, TRBD2 (5 bases). V was clipped by 1 base and J by 0 bases, with 13 bases between them. Germline V gene data show CDR1 as MGHRA and CDR2 as YSYEKL. The CDR3 has 16 amino acids. The DNA of the CDR3 is TGCGCCAGCAGCCAAGTCCAGGACTCGAGCTCCTACGAGCAGTACTTC. It encodes CASSQVQDSSSYEQYF.

As for this clonotype: This beta chain is an unintended read in a library built for alpha chains; its size means little. The chain employs TRBV12-3 or TRBV12-4 and TRBJ2-3, with TRBD2 identical over 8 bases. The CDR3 covers 14 residues. Trimming cost V 7 bases and J 2 bases; bases outside gene matches: 5. The CDR3 spells CASKVAGTTDTQYF. The CDR3 bases are TGTGCCAGCAAGGTAGCGGGGACCACAGATACGCAGTATTTT.

This clonotype was observed at least ten times. The library was prepared for alpha chains; this beta chain is a stray read, so its frequency means little. This chain uses TRBV4-2 with TRBJ2-5; D assignment may be TRBD1 or TRBD2 (5 bases each). The germline V gene encodes CDR1 LGHNA and CDR2 YNFKEQ. The CDR3 spans 18 residues. Trimming took off 0 bases at V and 3 bases at J, with 20 bases between the two ends. Written as DNA, the CDR3 is TGTGCCAGCAGCCAAGAAAGCGGACAAGGGTTCGGGGAAGAGACCCAGTACTTC. This encodes CASSQESGQGFGEETQYF.

This clonotype is classed as medium-sized (0.01 to 0.1%). This beta chain is a stray sequence in a library constructed for alpha chains; its clone size is not meaningful. The rearrangement joins TRBV29-1 to TRBJ1-2; the D is unclear. This CDR3 spans 13 amino acids. CDR1 SQVTM and CDR2 ANQGSEA come from the germline V gene. V shed 6 bases and J shed 4 bases, with 15 bases lying between them. CDR3 amino acids: CSVSDGRTYGYTF. CDR3 DNA sequence: TGCAGCGTCTCGGACGGGCGAACCTATGGCTACACCTTC. Full variable domain (missing parts from reference TRBV29-1 and TRBJ1-2): SAVISQKPSRDICQRGTSLTIQCQVDSQVTMMFWYRQQPGQSLTLIATANQGSEATYESGFVIDKFPISRPNLTFSTLTVSNMSPEDSSIYLCSVSDGRTYGYTFGSGTRLTVV.

The sample holds many counts of this clonotype. This beta chain came through as a stray read in a library set up for alpha chains, and its size says little. The chain couples TRBV20-1 to TRBJ2-2; 12 bases align to TRBD2. The CDR3 length is 16 residues. Germline CDR1 and CDR2: DFQATT and SNEGSKA (reference sequence). The J segment lost 7 bases and the V segment lost 1 base, leaving 7 bases of the junction unmatched. Here the CDR3 reads CSARGLAGGRVGELFF. DNA for the CDR3: TGCAGTGCTAGAGGGCTAGCGGGAGGGCGCGTCGGGGAGCTGTTTTTT.

This clonotype rates as medium-sized. The library was designed around alpha chains, so this beta chain is a stray read whose abundance carries little weight. This sequence joins TRBV5-5 and TRBJ2-5; D tentatively reads TRBD1 or TRBD2 (5 bases each). Trimming took off 0 bases at V and 3 bases at J, with 9 bases between the two ends. There are 14 residues in the CDR3. Germline V gives CDR1 SGHKS, CDR2 YYEKEE (reference sequence). CDR3 protein: CASSLAGTEETQYF. CDR3 nucleotide sequence: TGTGCCAGCAGCTTGGCCGGGACGGAAGAGACCCAGTACTTC.

This clonotype was seen at least ten times. This beta chain is a stray read from a library made for alpha chains; its abundance is not meaningful. The chain uses TRBV6-5 and TRBJ2-3; unclear D gene. The CDR3 is made up of 13 amino acids. V lost 7 bases and J 0 bases, leaving 8 bases between the germline ends. CDR1 is MNHEY, CDR2 SVGAGI, per germline. This CDR3 is CASTKPSTDTQYF. The DNA for the CDR3 is TGTGCCAGCACCAAACCTAGCACAGATACGCAGTATTTT.

In this sample, this clonotype turned up many times. This beta chain is an off-target read within a library intended for alpha chains, so its frequency means little. The rearrangement joins TRBV28 to TRBJ1-3, with D tentatively TRBD1 (5 bases). In germline, CDR1 is MDHEN, CDR2 SYDVKM. This CDR3 region has 16 residues. Trimming took off 6 bases at V and 0 bases at J, with 15 bases between the two ends. CDR3 region: CASRYGTVGSGNTIYF. CDR3 sequence (DNA): TGTGCCAGCAGATATGGGACGGTGGGCTCTGGAAACACCATATATTTT. Using reference TRBV28 and TRBJ1-3 for the parts outside the CDR3, the full variable domain is DVKVTQSSRYLVKRTGEKVFLECVQDMDHENMFWYRQDPGLGLRLIYFSYDVKMKEKGDIPEGYSVSREKKERFSLILESASTNQTSMYLCASRYGTVGSGNTIYFGEGSWLTVV.

About this clonotype itself: With the library built for alpha chains, this beta chain is off target and its frequency is not meaningful. V usage is TRBV7-9 and J usage is TRBJ1-2; D may be TRBD1 (5 bases). The CDR3 is 14 residues long. Germline-derived CDR1 and CDR2 are SEHNR and FQNEAQ (reference sequence). Trimming left V 5 bases short and J 7 bases short, with 17 bases between. CDR3 coding DNA: TGTGCCAGCAGCCCCCGGGACCTATCTCGTGGCTACACCTTC. Residues: CASSPRDLSRGYTF.

This clonotype is judged medium-sized. Because this beta chain is a stray read in a library intended to capture alpha chains, its abundance should not be given much weight. The J gene is TRBJ2-1, the V gene TRBV11-2; D is possibly TRBD1 (6 bases). From germline, CDR1 is SGHAT and CDR2 FQNNGV. The ends were cut back, 5 bases at V and 2 bases at J, with 13 bases in the middle. The CDR3 totals 15 residues. This CDR3 is CASSQNRVTYNEQFF. The CDR3 DNA is TGTGCCAGCAGCCAAAACAGGGTGACCTACAATGAGCAGTTCTTC.

As for this clonotype: Since the library was made to target alpha chains, this beta chain is a stray read and its abundance is not meaningful. In DNA form, the CDR3 reads TGTGCCACCAGCAGAGATTTCGGGACAGGGCGCACAGATACGCAGTATTTT. Its translation: CATSRDFGTGRTDTQYF. This chain connects TRBV15 to TRBJ2-3, with 9 bases matching TRBD1. The trim removed 0 bases at V and 1 base at J, leaving 5 bases unmatched. The CDR3 length is 17 residues. The germline gives CDR1 LNHNV, CDR2 YYDKDF (reference sequence).

This clonotype was seen a few times. A library prepared for alpha chains yielded this beta chain as an off-target read; its size is of little meaning. The chain employs TRBV20-1 and TRBJ2-3; perhaps TRBD2 as D (6 bases). The CDR3 has 15 residues. The V and J ends lost 5 bases and 5 bases respectively, with 20 bases between them. In germline, CDR1 is DFQATT, CDR2 SNEGSKA (reference sequence). The CDR3 loop reads CSAEPGLLVGDTQYF. CDR3 nucleotides: TGCAGTGCTGAGCCGGGACTCCTCGTTGGAGATACGCAGTATTTT.

This clonotype was picked up many times. Found in a library prepared for alpha chains, this beta chain is an off-target read, and its abundance has little meaning. This sequence joins TRBV5-1 and TRBJ2-5, with 8 bases identical to TRBD1. With V trimmed by 3 bases and J by 4 bases, 2 bases remained unmatched. Germline-derived CDR1 and CDR2 are SGHRS and YFSETQ. This CDR3 comprises 13 residues. Written as DNA, the CDR3 is TGCGCCAGCAGCTCCGGACAGGGAGAGACCCAGTACTTC. Amino acids: CASSSGQGETQYF.

This clonotype showed up many times. Since it is a stray read in a library aimed at alpha chains, this beta chain has a size that is not meaningful. This rearrangement joins TRBV2 to TRBJ2-3; D is ambiguous. CDR1 and CDR2 from the germline V gene are SNHLY and FYNNEI. CDR3 length equals 12 residues. The ends were cut back, 4 bases at V and 2 bases at J, with 4 bases in the middle. CDR3 nucleotide sequence: TGTGCCAGCAGTGCCACCACAGATACGCAGTATTTT. Translating it yields CASSATTDTQYF.

In this sample, this clonotype is medium-sized. Since the library was made to target alpha chains, this beta chain is a stray read and its abundance is not meaningful. The CDR3, as DNA: TGTGCCAGTAGACTGAAGGGGGGGGCCGGGGAGCTGTTTTTT. It yields the protein CASRLKGGAGELFF. The V gene is TRBV19, the J gene TRBJ2-2; TRBD2 might be the D (7 bases). Germline CDR1 reads LNHDA; CDR2 reads SQIVND (reference sequence). The CDR3 spans 14 residues. Trimming pared 6 bases from V and 6 bases from J, leaving 14 bases between.

This clonotype was detected ten times or more. The size of this beta chain means little, since it is a stray read in a library made for alpha chains. J is TRBJ2-7 and V is TRBV19; TRBD2 might be the D (6 bases). The V end was cut by 3 bases, the J end by 2 bases, with 11 bases between. Germline V gene data show CDR1 as LNHDA and CDR2 as SQIVND (reference sequence). The CDR3 is 14 residues long. The CDR3 loop is CASSIIPGAYEQYF. The CDR3 DNA reads TGTGCCAGTAGTATTATTCCGGGAGCCTACGAGCAGTACTTC.

This clonotype rates as medium-sized. Because this beta chain is a stray read in a library intended to capture alpha chains, its abundance should not be given much weight. The chain links TRBV5-1 to TRBJ2-2; D gene unclear. The germline CDR1 and CDR2 sequences are SGHRS and YFSETQ. The CDR3 totals 13 residues. Trimming removed 4 bases at V and 10 bases at J, with 14 bases between. CDR3 bases: TGCGCCAGCAGCCCTAACTCTGCAGAGGAGCTGTTTTTT. It is translated as CASSPNSAEELFF.

Within the sample, this clonotype is medium-sized. This beta chain came through as a stray read in a library set up for alpha chains, and its size says little. The chain has TRBV9 and TRBJ1-4, with no clear D. Germline CDR1 reads SGDLS; CDR2 reads YYNGEE. This CDR3 is built from 14 residues. With 0 bases removed from V and 3 bases from J, the gap between germline ends came to 6 bases. The CDR3 nucleotides read TGTGCCAGCAGCGTAGGGGGTTCTAATGAAAAACTGTTTTTT. Its protein is CASSVGGSNEKLFF.

This clonotype is medium-sized within its sample. Within a library made for alpha chains, this beta chain is off target, and its count is uninformative. V usage is TRBV5-6 and J usage is TRBJ1-2, with a tentative D call TRBD1 (5 bases). The CDR3 consists of 14 residues. Per germline, CDR1 SGHDT and CDR2 YYEEEE. The ends were cut back, 0 bases at V and 4 bases at J, with 10 bases in the middle. The CDR3 sequence is CASSLGGRTYGYTF. CDR3 DNA sequence: TGTGCCAGCAGCTTGGGGGGCAGGACCTATGGCTACACCTTC.

This clonotype was detected many times. Within a library made for alpha chains, this beta chain is off target, and its count is uninformative. The J gene is TRBJ2-5, the V gene TRBV24-1; the match to TRBD1 covers 7 bases. Germline V gene data show CDR1 as KGHDR and CDR2 as SFDVKD. This CDR3 is built from 14 residues. Unmatched junction bases numbered 4, after V lost 3 bases and J lost 4 bases. The CDR3 DNA reads as TGTGCCACCAGTGATCCCGACAGGGTAGAGACCCAGTACTTC. It is translated as CATSDPDRVETQYF.

To note about this clonotype: This beta chain is a stray read from a library made for alpha chains; its abundance is not meaningful. The chain's CDR3 is CASSRDKAETQYF. The DNA of the CDR3 is TGTGCCAGCAGTCGTGACAAGGCGGAGACCCAGTACTTC. The J gene is TRBJ2-5, the V gene TRBV7-2; D is unclear. V lost 6 bases to trimming and J lost 5 bases, with 13 bases between them. Per the germline V gene, CDR1 is SGHTA and CDR2 is FQGNSA. The CDR3 has 13 amino acids.

Sample share makes this clonotype medium-sized. Because the library targeted alpha chains, this beta chain is an off-target read whose size means little. V usage is TRBV2 and J usage is TRBJ2-7; D is possibly TRBD1 (5 bases). This CDR3 region has 14 residues. Germline V lookup: CDR1 SNHLY, CDR2 FYNNEI. The ends were cut back, 6 bases at V and 0 bases at J, with 12 bases in the middle. This CDR3 reads CASRLTVDSYEQYF. The DNA for the CDR3 is TGTGCCAGCAGGCTGACAGTGGACTCCTACGAGCAGTACTTC.

Judged by abundance, this clonotype is medium-sized. This beta chain is an off-target read within a library intended for alpha chains, so its frequency means little. The gene calls are TRBV5-1 and TRBJ2-2, with a weak D call TRBD2 (6 bases). Germline-derived CDR1 and CDR2 are SGHRS and YFSETQ. V lost 0 bases and J lost 4, with 19 bases in between. There are 18 residues in the CDR3. The CDR3 region is CASSLALRDPLGTGELFF. The CDR3 coding sequence is TGCGCCAGCAGCTTGGCCTTGCGGGACCCCCTCGGCACCGGGGAGCTGTTTTTT.

This clonotype is medium-sized within its sample. For a library built for alpha chains, this beta chain is a stray read; little rests on its size. The chain is built from TRBV24-1 and TRBJ2-2; perhaps TRBD2 as D (6 bases). Germline V lookup: CDR1 KGHDR, CDR2 SFDVKD. Trimming pared 7 bases from V and 4 bases from J, leaving 21 bases between. The CDR3 extends over 17 amino acids. CDR3 loop: CATRSSEGRTATGELFF. In DNA form, the CDR3 reads TGTGCCACCAGATCAAGCGAAGGGAGGACGGCCACCGGGGAGCTGTTTTTT.

In this sample, this clonotype is medium-sized. Within a library made for alpha chains, this beta chain is off target, and its count is uninformative. This chain links TRBV19 with TRBJ2-6; D gene uncertain. This CDR3 has 13 residues. The germline V gene has CDR1 LNHDA and CDR2 SQIVND (reference sequence). The V gene lost 6 bases and the J gene lost 0 bases, with 3 bases spanning the gap. The CDR3 nucleotides read TGTGCCAGTAGGAACTCTGGGGCCAACGTCCTGACTTTC. Its protein product is CASRNSGANVLTF.

This clonotype rates as medium-sized. Since it is a stray read in a library aimed at alpha chains, this beta chain has a size that is not meaningful. The chain employs TRBV28 and TRBJ2-7, with a tentative D call TRBD2 (6 bases). In germline, CDR1 is MDHEN, CDR2 SYDVKM. The CDR3 runs 15 residues. Trimming cost V 0 bases and J 1 base, with 10 bases left between them. The CDR3: CASSLWGRLSYEQYF. The CDR3, as DNA: TGTGCCAGCAGTTTATGGGGGAGGCTTTCCTACGAGCAGTACTTC.

This clonotype was counted at least ten times. This beta chain represents an off-target read in a library built for alpha chains; its size is of limited meaning. The chain couples TRBV28 to TRBJ2-3; TRBD2 aligns across 9 bases. Germline V CDR1 and CDR2: MDHEN, SYDVKM. Trimming removed 8 bases from V and 4 bases from J; junction bases left unmatched: 7. CDR3 length equals 14 residues. CDR3 in amino acids: CASFSGRGSDTQYF. The CDR3 region has the DNA TGTGCCAGCTTTAGCGGGAGAGGGTCAGATACGCAGTATTTT.